This TCR beta chain was profiled in a study of T-cell memory formation after mild COVID-19. Looking at the study overall: TCR clusters showed largely donor specificity.

The sample holds one count of this clonotype. No antigen is known for it. The CDR3 spans 15 residues. The germline V gene encodes CDR1 MNHNY and CDR2 SVGAGI (reference sequence). Trimming removed 2 bases from V and 6 bases from J, with 14 bases in between. General observations from the study: The finding that pre-infection memory included some responding clones suggested that cross-reactive memory joined. A second wave expanding day 15 to 37 was CD4+-biased; contracting clones were balanced.

MiXCR, run by TCRdb on the 5' RACE reads, gives a single entry per CDR3 protein. The sample has approximately 410,000 distinct CDR3 sequences; 23% are singletons. The sample was PBMCs or a T cell subset sorted from them (not recorded which). This chain uses TRBV6-6 with TRBJ2-1, with D hard to call. This TCR was recovered from an adult woman who had mild COVID-19 (a few samples of this study predate the infection). Cell type and time point are not known. The CDR3 bases are TGTGCCAGCAGTTACCCCCCGTCCCGTCCCAATGAGCAGTTCTTC. Protein product: CASSYPPSRPNEQFF.